These T cell receptor beta chains were read from a single sample in a study of blood T cell repertoires in COVID-19. Clones were read by immunoSEQ multiplex PCR, and TCRdb kept only the in-frame ones, dropping some. Counted here are approximately 230,000 clones, about nine tenths occurring once; the ten biggest clones make up about 16%. The sequenced sample consisted of PBMCs or T cells enriched from blood (not recorded which). The origin of the receptors is a young man who had recovered from COVID-19. Both conserved end residues are part of each CDR3. Each record gives: J gene, clone size, D gene, V gene, CDR3 protein, CDR3 DNA. D genes are given only for firm matches. Not all rows give a size; the values are once, few, many and, for expanded clones, a class.

>TRBJ2-3|.|TRBD1|TRBV4-1
CASSQVTTGSSDTQYF
TGCGCCAGCAGCCAAGTTACGACAGGGTCGTCCGATACGCAGTATTTT
>TRBJ2-5|.|TRBD1|TRBV27
CASSHPGQQETQYF
TGTGCCAGCAGTCACCCGGGACAGCAAGAGACCCAGTACTTC
>TRBJ1-6|few|TRBD1|TRBV25-1
CASSDPGGYNSPLHF
TGTGCCAGCAGTGATCCAGGGGGGTATAATTCACCCCTCCACTTT
>TRBJ2-3|.|TRBD1|TRBV10-3
CAISESGQGTDTQYF
TGTGCCATCAGTGAGTCGGGACAGGGCACAGATACGCAGTATTTT
>TRBJ2-1|.|.|TRBV11-3
CASSLNGGYNEQFF
TGTGCCAGCAGCTTAAACGGGGGCTACAATGAGCAGTTCTTC
>TRBJ1-2|.|.|TRBV19
CASSISPFGVLYGYTF
TGTGCCAGTAGTATTAGCCCCTTTGGAGTCCTCTATGGCTACACCTTC
>TRBJ1-5|.|.|TRBV18
CASSPRTNQPQHF
TGTGCCAGCTCCCCAAGAACTAATCAGCCCCAGCATTTT
>TRBJ2-1|once|TRBD2|TRBV7-9
CASKSGGGYNEQFF
TGTGCCAGCAAGTCGGGAGGAGGTTACAATGAGCAGTTCTTC
>TRBJ1-1|.|.|TRBV2
CASSVRANTEAFF
TGTGCCAGCAGTGTCAGGGCTAACACTGAAGCTTTCTTT
>TRBJ2-7|few|TRBD2|TRBV4-1
CASSQDPTGTSLYEQYF
TGCGCCAGCAGCCAAGATCCTACCGGGACTAGTCTGTACGAGCAGTACTTC
>TRBJ2-5|.|.|TRBV6-2/TRBV6-3
CASSYFRETQYF
TGTGCCAGCAGTTACTTCCGAGAGACCCAGTACTTC
>TRBJ2-1|.|.|TRBV30
CAWSVGRQRNSYNEQFF
TGTGCCTGGAGTGTCGGTCGACAGCGCAACTCCTACAATGAGCAGTTCTTC
>TRBJ1-2|.|.|TRBV3-1/TRBV3-2
CASSQGNGAWGYTF
TGTGCCAGCAGCCAGGGAAATGGGGCTTGGGGCTACACCTTC
>TRBJ2-1|few|.|TRBV19
CASTLGGNSYNEQFF
TGTGCCAGTACCCTAGGAGGGAACTCCTACAATGAGCAGTTCTTC
>TRBJ1-5|.|.|TRBV28
CASSFTRLTPQPQHF
TGTGCCAGCAGTTTCACTAGGCTCACCCCTCAGCCCCAGCATTTT
>TRBJ1-6|.|.|TRBV4-1
CASRSSYNSPLHF
TGCGCCAGCAGGAGCTCCTATAATTCACCCCTCCACTTT
>TRBJ2-7|.|TRBD1|TRBV28
CASSQTGGRVSYEQYF
TGTGCCAGCAGTCAGACAGGGGGCCGGGTTTCCTACGAGCAGTACTTC
>TRBJ1-2|.|.|TRBV19
CATRERGTYGYTF
TGTGCCACTAGAGAGCGGGGGACCTATGGCTACACCTTC
>TRBJ1-5|.|TRBD1|TRBV7-8
CASSFRDRVQPQHF
TGTGCCAGCAGCTTCCGGGACAGGGTACAGCCCCAGCATTTT
>TRBJ1-6|.|TRBD1|TRBV6-4
CASSAGTGSSPLHF
TGTGCCAGCAGTGCCGGGACAGGGAGTTCACCCCTCCACTTT
>TRBJ2-1|.|TRBD2|TRBV4-2
CASSQVSLAVYNEQFF
TGTGCCAGCAGCCAAGTTAGCCTAGCGGTCTACAATGAGCAGTTCTTC
>TRBJ2-2|.|.|TRBV15
CATSVDSFANTGELFF
TGTGCCACCAGCGTGGACTCGTTCGCGAACACCGGGGAGCTGTTTTTT
>TRBJ1-2|.|.|TRBV5-4
CASSLQGTNYGYTF
TGTGCCAGCAGCTTGCAGGGAACTAACTATGGCTACACCTTC
>TRBJ1-5|few|.|TRBV3-1/TRBV3-2
CASSQGAQQPQHF
TGTGCCAGCAGCCAAGGGGCGCAGCAGCCCCAGCATTTT
>TRBJ2-1|.|TRBD2|TRBV6-5
CASWAGVSNEQFF
TGTGCCAGCTGGGCGGGAGTAAGTAATGAGCAGTTCTTC
>TRBJ2-2|.|.|TRBV2
CASSGAPEGNTGELFF
TGTGCCTCATCCGGAGCGCCCGAGGGCAACACCGGGGAGCTGTTTTTT
>TRBJ2-7|.|TRBD2|TRBV5-4
CASSFLAGYEQYF
TGTGCCAGCAGCTTTTTAGCGGGGTACGAGCAGTACTTC
>TRBJ1-5|few|.|TRBV12-5
CASGTPTGGSNQPQHF
TGTGCTAGTGGTACCCCCACCGGGGGTAGCAATCAGCCCCAGCATTTT
>TRBJ2-5|.|TRBD1|TRBV5-4
CASRAGQGSRETQYF
TGTGCCAGCAGGGCGGGACAGGGGAGTCGAGAGACCCAGTACTTC
>TRBJ2-7|.|TRBD1|TRBV6-5
CASSRTGGETYEQYF
TGTGCCAGCAGTAGAACAGGGGGCGAAACCTACGAGCAGTACTTC
>TRBJ2-7|.|TRBD2|TRBV10-3
CAISSGLAGGIHEQYF
TGTGCCATCAGTTCTGGGCTAGCGGGGGGGATCCACGAGCAGTACTTC
>TRBJ1-2|.|TRBD1|TRBV28
CASSLSGLGTGSLGYGYTF
TGTGCCAGCAGTTTAAGCGGGCTCGGGACAGGGAGCCTCGGCTATGGCTACACCTTC
>TRBJ2-7|.|TRBD1|TRBV5-1
CASSLGQGIPLEQYF
TGCGCCAGCAGCTTGGGACAGGGGATACCTCTCGAGCAGTACTTC
>TRBJ2-2|.|.|TRBV12-5
CASVLTGSNTGELFF
TGTGCTAGTGTCCTAACAGGGAGCAACACCGGGGAGCTGTTTTTT
>TRBJ2-7|.|.|TRBV2
CASSYNREGGEQYF
TGTGCCAGCAGTTATAACAGGGAAGGGGGCGAGCAGTACTTC
>TRBJ2-1|.|.|TRBV10-1
CASSESRREGNEQFF
TGCGCCAGCAGTGAGAGTCGACGTGAGGGAAATGAGCAGTTCTTC
>TRBJ1-1|many|TRBD1|TRBV7-8
CASSRRTGGMAFF
TGTGCCAGCAGCCGCAGGACAGGGGGCATGGCTTTCTTT
>TRBJ1-2|once|.|TRBV6-5
CASSTMRTYGYTF
TGTGCCAGCAGTACGATGAGAACCTATGGCTACACCTTC
>TRBJ2-1|.|TRBD2|TRBV24-1
CATSDGGSGRVDEQFF
TGTGCCACCAGTGATGGGGGTAGCGGGAGGGTGGATGAGCAGTTCTTC
>TRBJ1-4|.|TRBD1|TRBV6-5
CASSTQGAHEKLFF
TGTGCCAGCAGTACACAGGGGGCGCATGAAAAACTGTTTTTT
>TRBJ2-1|.|.|TRBV4-1
CASSQDRLEQFF
TGCGCCAGCAGCCAAGATCGTCTTGAGCAGTTCTTC
>TRBJ2-4|.|TRBD1|TRBV29-1
CSVVATGTKNIQYF
TGCAGCGTTGTGGCGACAGGGACCAAAAACATTCAGTACTTC
>TRBJ2-3|once|TRBD2|TRBV9
CASSVEGGPSEASGSYSTDTQYF
TGTGCCAGCAGCGTAGAAGGTGGGCCGTCGGAGGCTAGCGGGAGTTATAGCACAGATACGCAGTATTTT
>TRBJ2-3|.|.|TRBV5-4
CASRATGDYTQYF
TGTGCCAGCAGAGCCACAGGGGACTATACGCAGTATTTT
>TRBJ2-2|once|.|TRBV19
CASSIVPGELFF
TGTGCCAGTAGTATAGTCCCGGGGGAGCTGTTTTTT
>TRBJ2-7|once|.|TRBV6-5
CASKTVYEQYF
TGTGCCAGCAAAACAGTTTACGAGCAGTACTTC
>TRBJ1-2|.|.|TRBV28
CASSSAGGYTF
TGTGCCAGCTCAAGCGCGGGGGGCTACACCTTC
>TRBJ2-4|.|.|TRBV28
CASSFPGQVAKNIQYF
TGTGCCAGCAGTTTTCCGGGACAAGTGGCCAAAAACATTCAGTACTTC
>TRBJ1-2|.|TRBD1|TRBV5-1
CASSPGQGNYGYTF
TGCGCCAGCAGCCCCGGACAGGGTAACTATGGCTACACCTTC
>TRBJ1-2|.|.|TRBV19
CASSSNSYYGYTF
TGTGCCAGTAGTTCGAATAGTTACTATGGCTACACCTTC
>TRBJ2-3|.|.|TRBV3-1/TRBV3-2
CASSQMSGDTQYF
TGTGCCAGCAGCCAAATGTCCGGAGATACGCAGTATTTT